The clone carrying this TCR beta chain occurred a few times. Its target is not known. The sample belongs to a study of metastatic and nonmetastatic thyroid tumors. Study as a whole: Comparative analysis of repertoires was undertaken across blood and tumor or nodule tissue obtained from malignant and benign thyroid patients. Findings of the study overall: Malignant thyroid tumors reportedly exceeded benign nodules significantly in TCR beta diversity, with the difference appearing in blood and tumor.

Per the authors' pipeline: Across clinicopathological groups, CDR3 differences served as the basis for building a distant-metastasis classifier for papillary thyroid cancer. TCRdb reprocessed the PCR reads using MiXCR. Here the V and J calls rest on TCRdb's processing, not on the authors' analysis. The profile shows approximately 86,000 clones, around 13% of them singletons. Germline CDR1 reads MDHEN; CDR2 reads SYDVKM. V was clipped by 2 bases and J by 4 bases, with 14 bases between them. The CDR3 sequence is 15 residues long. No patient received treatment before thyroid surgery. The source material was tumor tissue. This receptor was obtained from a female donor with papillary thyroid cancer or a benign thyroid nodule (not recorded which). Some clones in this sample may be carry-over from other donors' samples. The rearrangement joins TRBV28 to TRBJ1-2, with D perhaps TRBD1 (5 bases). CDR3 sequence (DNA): TGTGCCAGCAGTTTAGTCGGGGGTTGTAGCTATGGCTACACCTTC. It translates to CASSLVGGCSYGYTF.